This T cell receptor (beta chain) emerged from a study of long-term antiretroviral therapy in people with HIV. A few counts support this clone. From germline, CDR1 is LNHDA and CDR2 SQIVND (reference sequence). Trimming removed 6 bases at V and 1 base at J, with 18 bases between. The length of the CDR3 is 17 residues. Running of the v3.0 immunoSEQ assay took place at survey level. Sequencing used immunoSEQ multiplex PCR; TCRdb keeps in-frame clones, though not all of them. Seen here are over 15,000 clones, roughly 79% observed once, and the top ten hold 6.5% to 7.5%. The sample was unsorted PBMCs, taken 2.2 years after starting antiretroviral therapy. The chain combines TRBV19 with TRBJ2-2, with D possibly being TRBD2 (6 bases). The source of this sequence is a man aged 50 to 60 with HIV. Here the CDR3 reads CASSRDFGARNTGELFF. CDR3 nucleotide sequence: TGTGCCAGTAGCCGGGACTTTGGCGCGAGGAACACCGGGGAGCTGTTTTTT. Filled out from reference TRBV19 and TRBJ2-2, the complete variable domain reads DGGITQSPKYLFRKEGQNVTLSCEQNLNHDAMYWYRQDPGQGLRLIYYSQIVNDFQKGDIAEGYSVSREKKESFPLTVTSAQKNPTAFYLCASSRDFGARNTGELFFGEGSRLTVL.